These T cell receptor beta chains were read from a single sample in a study of control samples from healthy donors and cancer patients. TCRdb's copy holds only in-frame clones and misses some; the assay was immunoSEQ multiplex PCR. Of tens of thousands of clones in the sample, about 90% were seen once. The sequencing sample was made of blood. The origin of the receptors is a woman aged 45-60 years in good health. CDR3s include the opening cysteine and the closing phenylalanine or tryptophan. The D gene is left open where the match is weak. Rows may omit the clone size; those that give it use once, few, many or a size class.

TGTGCCAGCAGCTATCAGGAAGAGGACTACTATGGCTACACCTTC	CASSYQEEDYYGYTF	TRBV3-1/TRBV3-2	TRBJ1-2	-	-
TGTGCCAGCAGCCGGAAGACAGGGGACGGAAACACCATATATTTT	CASSRKTGDGNTIYF	TRBV5-5	TRBJ1-3	few	TRBD1
TGCGCCAGCAGCCCCCCGCCGACAGGGTTTAAGGCAGATACGCAGTATTTT	CASSPPPTGFKADTQYF	TRBV5-1	TRBJ2-3	-	TRBD1
TGTGCTAGTGGTTTGGGTACGGGTCTCCTCAATGAGCAGTTCTTC	CASGLGTGLLNEQFF	TRBV12-5	TRBJ2-1	-	-
TGTGCCAGCAGCCCGACGGGACTAGCGGCCTCATGGCAGTTCTTC	CASSPTGLAASWQFF	TRBV9	TRBJ2-1	few	TRBD2
TGTGCCACCAGTGGACCGGGCCAAGAGACCCAGTACTTC	CATSGPGQETQYF	TRBV24-1	TRBJ2-5	-	-
TGTGCCAGCAGCTTGGGTCGTGGGAGCTATGGCTACACCTTC	CASSLGRGSYGYTF	TRBV5-6	TRBJ1-2	-	-
TGCAGTGCTAGAGGGACACTTGAAGCTTTCTTT	CSARGTLEAFF	TRBV20-1	TRBJ1-1	-	-
TGTGCCAGCAGCGTTAGCGGGAGAACAGATACGCAGTATTTT	CASSVSGRTDTQYF	TRBV9	TRBJ2-3	-	TRBD2
TGTGCCAGCAGCCAAGAACAGGGGGTCGACGAGCAGTACTTC	CASSQEQGVDEQYF	TRBV3-1/TRBV3-2	TRBJ2-7	-	TRBD1
TGTGCCAGCAGTTCAGGGACTAGCGCGAATACGCAGTATTTT	CASSSGTSANTQYF	TRBV27	TRBJ2-3	-	TRBD2
TGTGCCAGTAGTATGGCAGATACGCAGTATTTT	CASSMADTQYF	TRBV19	TRBJ2-3	once	-
TGCGCCAGCAGCCAAGATAGTGGGGCCAGGAGGGAGCCCCAGCATTTT	CASSQDSGARREPQHF	TRBV4-1	TRBJ1-5	-	-
TGTGCCAGTAGTATTCGTAGGGCCAACACCTACGAGCAGTACTTC	CASSIRRANTYEQYF	TRBV19	TRBJ2-7	-	-
TGTGCCAGCAGCTTAGGGGACTCCAGTCGCAATCAGCCCCAGCATTTT	CASSLGDSSRNQPQHF	TRBV7-9	TRBJ1-5	few	-
TGTGCCAGCGGGGATACAGGGGGTGGGTTCACAGATACGCAGTATTTT	CASGDTGGGFTDTQYF	TRBV28	TRBJ2-3	-	TRBD1
TGTGCCAGCAGTGTGGGCAGGGGAGGGCATCAGCCCCAGCATTTT	CASSVGRGGHQPQHF	TRBV6-4	TRBJ1-5	-	-
TGCGCCAGCAGCCGGACAGTCCCTACTAATTTCAATGAGCAGTTCTTC	CASSRTVPTNFNEQFF	TRBV4-1	TRBJ2-1	-	-
TGTGCCAGCTCCCCGGGACAGGGTATAAAACTGTTTTTT	CASSPGQGIKLFF	TRBV18	TRBJ1-4	-	TRBD1
TGTGCCAGCAGTCGTAAGAGGGAGCTAGATACGCAGTATTTT	CASSRKRELDTQYF	TRBV27	TRBJ2-3	-	-
TGTGCTAGTGGTTTGCCCCGGGCCCTTTATGGCTACACCTTC	CASGLPRALYGYTF	TRBV12-5	TRBJ1-2	-	-
TGTGCCAGCAAGGGGACAGGGTCCTATAATTCACCCCTCCACTTT	CASKGTGSYNSPLHF	TRBV7-9	TRBJ1-6	-	TRBD1
TGTGCCAGCAGTTTGGGGACTTTCTACAATGAGCAGTTCTTC	CASSLGTFYNEQFF	TRBV6-5	TRBJ2-1	-	-
TGTGCCAGCAGCCCCTCGACTAGCGCGAGCACAGATACGCAGTATTTT	CASSPSTSASTDTQYF	TRBV3-1/TRBV3-2	TRBJ2-3	few	TRBD2
TGTGCCAGCTCAGAGCCGGGACGGAACTACGAGCAGTACTTC	CASSEPGRNYEQYF	TRBV18	TRBJ2-7	-	-
TGCGCCAGCAGCACGTTTGGGGGAAACACCGGGGAGCTGTTTTTT	CASSTFGGNTGELFF	TRBV5-1	TRBJ2-2	-	-
TGTGCCAGCAGCAAAACAGCTAACTATGGCTACACCTTC	CASSKTANYGYTF	TRBV21-1	TRBJ1-2	few	-
TGTGCCAGCAGCCAGACTAGCGGGAACACCGGGGAGCTGTTTTTT	CASSQTSGNTGELFF	TRBV2	TRBJ2-2	-	TRBD2
TGTGCCAGCAGCTTAGACAGGGGGACAGATACGCAGTATTTT	CASSLDRGTDTQYF	TRBV7-8	TRBJ2-3	-	TRBD1
TGTGCCAGCAGTGGACTGTCAAACTATGGCTACACCTTC	CASSGLSNYGYTF	TRBV28	TRBJ1-2	-	-
TGTGCCAGCAGTGTAGGCCTAGGCGCTGAAGCTTTCTTT	CASSVGLGAEAFF	TRBV6-4	TRBJ1-1	-	-
TGTGCCAGTAGTATCTACGCCCAGATAGAGCAGTTCTTC	CASSIYAQIEQFF	TRBV19	TRBJ2-1	once	-
TGTGCCAGCAGTACAGGGGTAAGCTATGGCTACACCTTC	CASSTGVSYGYTF	TRBV27	TRBJ1-2	-	TRBD1
TGTGCCACCAGTGGGACGGACAGGGGGCTATACGAGCAGTACTTC	CATSGTDRGLYEQYF	TRBV24-1	TRBJ2-7	-	TRBD1
TGTGCCAGCAGCTTGGCCGGGGAGCTGTTTTTT	CASSLAGELFF	TRBV7-9	TRBJ2-2	medium-sized	-
TGTGCCAGCAGGGGGGGACAGGACACCGGGGAGCTGTTTTTT	CASRGGQDTGELFF	TRBV28	TRBJ2-2	-	TRBD1
TGCGCCAGCAGCTTGATGGTCGCAGAGACCCAGTACTTC	CASSLMVAETQYF	TRBV5-1	TRBJ2-5	-	-
TGTGCCAGCAGTTATAGCGGTAGCAAAAACATTCAGTACTTC	CASSYSGSKNIQYF	TRBV6-2/TRBV6-3	TRBJ2-4	-	-
TGCGCCAGCAGCCCGGGCCTAAACACAGATACGCAGTATTTT	CASSPGLNTDTQYF	TRBV5-1	TRBJ2-3	many	-
TGTGCCAGCAGCCTAGGGACAGGGACAAATGAAAAACTGTTTTTT	CASSLGTGTNEKLFF	TRBV5-8	TRBJ1-4	once	TRBD1
TGTGCCAGCGGGGGGTTCTATGGCTACACCTTC	CASGGFYGYTF	TRBV7-8	TRBJ1-2	-	-
TGTGCCAGCAGCTTAGGATACTCCTACAATGAGCAGTTCTTC	CASSLGYSYNEQFF	TRBV7-2	TRBJ2-1	-	-
TGTGCCAGTAATGGTGCGGGGATGACCCAGTACTTC	CASNGAGMTQYF	TRBV25-1	TRBJ2-5	-	-
TGCGCCAGCAGCGATGGACAGGGAGGCCGCTCTGGAAACACCATATATTTT	CASSDGQGGRSGNTIYF	TRBV5-1	TRBJ1-3	-	TRBD1
TGTGCCACCAGTCCTCAGGGACGGGGGGACACAGATACGCAGTATTTT	CATSPQGRGDTDTQYF	TRBV24-1	TRBJ2-3	-	TRBD2
TGTGCCAGCAGCCAAGCGCCTAGCAGGTACGAGCAGTACTTC	CASSQAPSRYEQYF	TRBV3-1/TRBV3-2	TRBJ2-7	-	-
TGTGCCAGCAGCCAAGGTCCTCGGGGACAACTACAAGAGACCCAGTACTTC	CASSQGPRGQLQETQYF	TRBV3-1/TRBV3-2	TRBJ2-5	-	-
TGTGCCAGCAGCTCCCGACAGGCTGGGGACTATGGCTACACCTTC	CASSSRQAGDYGYTF	TRBV13	TRBJ1-2	-	-
TGTGCCAGTAGAGGGCGGGGGATGTACGAGCAGTACTTC	CASRGRGMYEQYF	TRBV19	TRBJ2-7	few	TRBD2
TGTGCCATCAGGGAGGGACAGGGGGGCAATCAGCCCCAGCATTTT	CAIREGQGGNQPQHF	TRBV10-3	TRBJ1-5	-	TRBD1